The following is a T cell receptor beta chain sequence with its context. The sample holds a few counts of this clone. It lacks a known antigen. Base qualities are not at hand, and no much larger clone is one base apart. The entire amount of isolated RNA was reverse transcribed using the High Capacity cDNA Reverse Transcription Kit, so the sequenced TCRB transcripts were expressed ones. Deep immunoSEQ sequencing was performed on naive, central memory and regulatory T cell samples, with an average of about 4 million total reads per sample. After sorted cells were lysed in RLT buffer, RNA was extracted with DNase-treated RNeasy Micro or Mini kits, with the choice depending on cell number. Each cell subset was processed separately to prevent cross-contamination, with patient and healthy donor samples processed together. TCRB sequences were amplified from cDNA with the immunoSEQ multiplex PCR, producing 87-bp fragments spanning the CDR3 region. Amplicons were sequenced on the Illumina HiSeq platform. In the authors' own workflow: PCR bias was corrected computationally using synthetic template baselines, and reads within Hamming distance 2 were collapsed, with unmergeable singletons discarded. Reads were aligned against IMGT to assign V, D and J genes, CDR3 length and insertions or deletions at six rearrangement sites. Clonotype counts were normalized to sorted cell number within each subset before computing true diversity and Gini coefficients with the tcR R package. The overlap coefficient, calculated on TCRB nucleotide sequences, was used to measure repertoire sharing. Sourced from immuneACCESS, this table was stored by TCRdb with only in-frame sequences that have V and J called. A share of the clones is absent; for the studies checked, an unresolved V gene accounts for under half, and the remainder has no known explanation. The V and J calls and the clone size are those of that table, but D and trimming were determined from the DNA. This sample holds about 150,000 clones; 9% to 12% were observed only once. The ten biggest clones cover less than 0.5% of the sample.

Each donor gave one peripheral blood draw, roughly 0.11 L on average, collected into heparinised tubes. A BD FACSAria II and a panel including CD45RO, CCR7, CD25, CD127, CD95 and CD27 were used to sort naive, central memory, regulatory and stem cell-like memory CD4+ T cells. A purity above 98% was achieved for all sorted populations. PBMCs were isolated right away by Lymphoprep density gradient centrifugation and were stained directly, without culture. To minimize batch effects, samples were stained and sorted in pairs, one healthy donor with one patient per experiment. These data originate in a study of beta chain features in type 1 diabetes (dated by TCRdb to 2017 to 2018). A note on the overall study: Mean age, gender distribution, total cell number and subset yield did not differ between patients and healthy donors. The study compared TCRB repertoires of sorted circulating CD4+ T cell subsets between recently diagnosed type 1 diabetes patients and matched healthy donors. Regulatory and stem cell-like memory subsets were obtained from only 8 patients and about eight healthy donors, while naive and central memory subsets were obtained from all 28 donors. A total of 100 million to 110 million sorted cells were examined across all samples, and a strong correlation was observed between cell number per subset and RNA yield. The paper's findings and limits, for the study overall: Because small numbers of individuals were included in the HLA sub-analyses, any influence of HLA type on TCRB rearrangement was left unresolved. Naive, central memory and regulatory TCRB repertoires appeared to be more similar among patients than among healthy donors. A moderate but significant shortening of TCRB CDR3 length was observed in type 1 diabetes patients in all four CD4+ subsets. PCR might favor shorter templates, but patient and control samples were amplified and corrected together, so any skew would affect both groups equally. Sequencing cDNA rather than genomic DNA could over-represent highly expressing activated cells, although activation and CD3 levels did not differ between groups. Fewer insertions and more nucleotide deletions at VDJ recombination sites were observed in patients with type 1 diabetes, implying thymic rearrangement abnormalities.

From the cysteine through the phenylalanine, the CDR3 covers 17 amino acids. Only CDR3 DNA remains: 51 bases, in frame from the first base. The germline V gene (reference sequence) sets CDR1 to LNHNV and CDR2 to YYDKDF. V sheds 0 bases and J sheds 0 bases, leaving 14 bases between their ends. The chain joins TRBV15 to TRBJ1-2; too little of a D gene remains to name it. The receptor's source is a man in his thirties or forties with type 1 diabetes. Sequencing input: central memory CD4+ T cells from blood. The CDR3 protein sequence reads: CATSRDTPDGANYGYTF. The DNA sequence is given as TGTGCCACCAGCAGAGATACCCCCGATGGAGCTAACTATGGCTACACCTTC.